The 6 T cell receptor beta chains presented below share a single source sample, sequenced in a study of beta chain features in type 1 diabetes. Investigators reverse transcribed all isolated RNA, so they sequenced expressed TCRB transcripts. Method: immunoSEQ multiplex PCR; TCRdb's copy keeps in-frame clones and lacks some. The sample consists of 850,000 to 900,000 clones, roughly 15% of them appearing once. The sample was naive CD4+ T cells from blood. Receptors were obtained from a woman under 30 in good health.

CDR3 loop: CSVTYSAGSYNEQFF. The CDR3 DNA is TGCAGCGTAACCTATTCCGCTGGCTCCTACAATGAGCAGTTCTTC. The V and J genes are TRBV29-1 and TRBJ2-1, with unresolved D. This CDR3 is 15 amino acids long. V lost 6 bases and J 0 bases, leaving 15 bases between the germline ends. Germline-derived CDR1 and CDR2 are SQVTM and ANQGSEA.

The J gene is TRBJ2-6, the V gene TRBV6-6; possibly TRBD1 for D (6 bases). CDR1 MNHNY and CDR2 SVGAGI come from the germline V gene (reference sequence). Trimming stripped 7 bases from V and 2 bases from J, with 15 bases between. The CDR3 is 16 residues long. The CDR3 DNA reads TGTGCCAGCAATACTTATACAGGGACTGGGGCCAACGTCCTGACTTTC. It codes for CASNTYTGTGANVLTF.

This clone came up a few times. V usage is TRBV28 and J usage is TRBJ2-7, with 8 bases matching TRBD1. CDR1 MDHEN and CDR2 SYDVKM come from the germline V gene. The CDR3 length is 14 residues. After removal of 7 bases from V and 4 bases from J, the junction contained 9 bases not matched to a gene. The CDR3 here is CASNAIRGPYEQYF. In DNA, the CDR3 is TGTGCCAGCAACGCTATCAGGGGGCCTTACGAGCAGTACTTC.

In this sample, this clone turned up a few times. The chain uses TRBV10-3 and TRBJ1-1; the match to TRBD1 covers 11 bases. Germline loops: CDR1 ENHRY, CDR2 SYGVKD. This CDR3 has 15 residues. Unmatched junction bases numbered 13, after V lost 10 bases and J lost 6 bases. As DNA, the CDR3 is TGTGCCACCGGACAGGGGGCCGAGAGACTCCCTGAAGCTTTCTTT. It translates to CATGQGAERLPEAFF.

In this sample, this clone turned up a few times. CDR3 nucleotides: TGTGCCAGCAGCCCCGGACTAGCGCCATACAATGAGCAGTTCTTC. It translates to CASSPGLAPYNEQFF. This chain links TRBV25-1 with TRBJ2-1, with 9 bases matching TRBD2. Per the germline V gene, CDR1 is MGHDK and CDR2 is SYGVNS. The CDR3 is 15 amino acids. Trimming at V came to 6 bases and at J to 4 bases, leaving 7 bases not matched to a gene.

The chain carries TRBV19 and TRBJ2-1, with D tentatively TRBD1 or TRBD2 (5 bases each). Germline V lookup: CDR1 LNHDA, CDR2 SQIVND (reference sequence). The V end lost 4 bases, the J end lost 2 bases, and 9 bases lay between the germline ends. The CDR3 sequence is 14 residues long. CDR3 bases: TGTGCCAGTAGTACAGGGAGAGCCTACAATGAGCAGTTCTTC. Translated: CASSTGRAYNEQFF.